This is a list of T cell receptor beta chains from one sample in a study of cytomegalovirus exposure and HLA in healthy donors. The protocol was immunoSEQ multiplex PCR, while the TCRdb copy is restricted to in-frame clones and leaves out a portion. The repertoire holds more than 55,000 clones, 94% seen once, with under 0.75% in the top ten. The source material was PBMCs. These receptors all stem from a woman younger than 35 in good health and CMV-seronegative. The CDR3 runs from the conserved cysteine through the conserved F or W. The D gene is left open where the match is weak.

d_call j_call v_call cdr3_aa cdr3_nt
TRBD2 TRBJ2-1 TRBV5-1 CASSLPGTSGGGSVNEQFF TGCGCCAGCAGCTTACCCGGGACTAGCGGGGGGGGTTCCGTTAATGAGCAGTTCTTC
TRBD1 TRBJ1-2 TRBV28 CASSLGQGGGYTF TGTGCCAGCAGTCTGGGACAGGGAGGGGGCTACACCTTC
- TRBJ2-3 TRBV5-4 CASSLGGSRTDTQYF TGTGCCAGCAGCTTGGGGGGCTCAAGGACAGATACGCAGTATTTT
TRBD1 TRBJ2-7 TRBV4-1 CASSQAWDRGAYEQYF TGCGCCAGCAGCCAAGCTTGGGACAGGGGAGCCTACGAGCAGTACTTC
- TRBJ1-6 TRBV4-2 CASSPTDSDNSPLHF TGTGCCAGCAGCCCCACGGACAGTGATAATTCACCCCTCCACTTT
TRBD1 TRBJ1-2 TRBV4-1 CASSLGTGVTGYTF TGCGCCAGCAGCCTCGGGACAGGGGTTACTGGCTACACCTTC
- TRBJ2-3 TRBV2 CASRPGLHGTDTQYF TGTGCCAGCAGACCCGGACTTCACGGAACAGATACGCAGTATTTT
- TRBJ1-4 TRBV19 CASRGAENRVYLFF TGTGCCAGTAGAGGTGCGGAAAACAGGGTTTATCTGTTTTTT
TRBD2 TRBJ2-1 TRBV27 CASSLRLAGNHEQFF TGTGCCAGCAGTTTAAGACTAGCGGGGAACCATGAGCAGTTCTTC
TRBD1 TRBJ2-7 TRBV6-5 CASSYRDRGREQYF TGTGCCAGCAGTTACAGGGACAGGGGAAGGGAGCAGTACTTC
TRBD2 TRBJ2-3 TRBV5-8 CASGLGSASTDTQYF TGTGCCTCCGGACTAGGTTCAGCTAGCACAGATACGCAGTATTTT
- TRBJ1-5 TRBV7-7 CASAGTIGRQPQHF TGTGCTAGCGCCGGGACTATCGGACGACAGCCCCAGCATTTT
- TRBJ1-2 TRBV28 CASSFVLEVAYTF TGTGCCAGCAGTTTTGTTTTGGAGGTTGCCTACACCTTC
TRBD2 TRBJ2-1 TRBV30 CAWSGGAHNEQFF TGTGCCTGGTCGGGGGGGGCTCACAATGAGCAGTTCTTC
TRBD1 TRBJ1-1 TRBV6-5 CASSYGTGLLNTEAFF TGTGCCAGCAGTTACGGGACAGGCCTCTTGAACACTGAAGCTTTCTTT
- TRBJ1-5 TRBV6-6 CASSYGDSRNQPQHF TGTGCCAGCAGTTACGGTGACAGTCGAAATCAGCCCCAGCATTTT
- TRBJ2-7 TRBV28 CASPSPGASYEQYF TGTGCCAGCCCCTCCCCAGGGGCCTCCTACGAGCAGTACTTC